One sample yielded the 18 T cell receptor beta chains listed below, sequenced in a study of blood T cell repertoires in COVID-19. Sequencing was performed with immunoSEQ multiplex PCR; in TCRdb, only in-frame clones are kept and a portion is missing. The sample lists around 67,000 clones, about three quarters occurring once. Sequencing used peripheral blood. These receptors were taken from a human donor in a cohort sampled during active COVID-19.

The J gene is TRBJ2-1, the V gene TRBV27; TRBD2 matches at 9 bases. The V gene's germline CDR1 is MNHEY and CDR2 SMNVEV (reference sequence). The CDR3 extends over 17 amino acids. Trimming took 3 bases from V and 10 from J; bases not matched to a gene: 16. CDR3 sequence reads: CASSFIRASGAQGEQFF. As DNA, the CDR3 is TGTGCCAGCAGTTTCATTCGTGCTAGCGGGGCCCAAGGAGAGCAGTTCTTC.

V usage is TRBV28 and J usage is TRBJ1-2; 8 nucleotides line up with TRBD1. Germline loops: CDR1 MDHEN, CDR2 SYDVKM. The CDR3 is made up of 14 amino acids. Trimming at V came to 3 bases and at J to 5 bases, leaving 5 bases not matched to a gene. The DNA of the CDR3 is TGTGCCAGCAGTTTCGGACAGGGAAGGTATGGCTACACCTTC. This translates into CASSFGQGRYGYTF.

This clone showed up just a few times. J is TRBJ1-2 and V is TRBV28; D possibly corresponds to TRBD1 (6 bases). Per germline, CDR1 MDHEN and CDR2 SYDVKM. The CDR3 has 12 amino acids. V lost 2 bases to trimming and J lost 8 bases, with 9 bases between them. CDR3 protein: CASSLGDMGYTF. Written as DNA, the CDR3 is TGTGCCAGCAGTTTAGGGGACATGGGCTACACCTTC.

The chain links TRBV29-1 to TRBJ1-3, with 7 positions matching TRBD1. With V trimmed by 6 bases and J by 4 bases, 6 bases remained unmatched. This CDR3 region has 13 residues. Germline assignment: CDR1 SQVTM and CDR2 ANQGSEA. This CDR3 reads CSVAPTGGNTIYF. For the CDR3, the DNA is TGCAGCGTCGCCCCGACAGGGGGAAACACCATATATTTT.

V and J are TRBV9 and TRBJ2-7; D is uncertain. The V and J ends lost 0 bases and 4 bases respectively, with 8 bases between them. This CDR3 contains 13 residues. Germline values: CDR1 SGDLS, CDR2 YYNGEE. CDR3 in amino acids: CASSVGSSYEQYF. For the CDR3, the DNA is TGTGCCAGCAGCGTAGGGAGCAGTTACGAGCAGTACTTC.

The rearrangement uses TRBV7-2 and TRBJ2-3, with D possibly being TRBD2 (6 bases). Deletions cut 2 bases from V and 0 bases from J, with 9 bases between. The CDR3 totals 15 residues. Per germline, CDR1 SGHTA and CDR2 FQGNSA. CDR3 sequence reads: CASSLMEGSTDTQYF. CDR3 nucleotides: TGTGCCAGCAGCTTAATGGAGGGTAGCACAGATACGCAGTATTTT.

The genes are TRBV19 and TRBJ2-7, with 9 bases aligning to TRBD2. The CDR3 length is 18 residues. The V gene end was trimmed by 5 bases and the J gene end by 2 bases; junction bases not matched to a gene: 16. The germline CDR1 and CDR2 sequences are LNHDA and SQIVND (reference sequence). In nucleotides, the CDR3 is TGTGCCAGTAGTGGCCGAGGAGCGGGGGGAAGAGGGGCCTACGAGCAGTACTTC. Its translation: CASSGRGAGGRGAYEQYF.

The chain links TRBV5-1 to TRBJ2-2; TRBD2 aligns across 13 bases. J lost 2 bases, V lost 0 bases, and 7 bases had no gene match. Germline-derived CDR1 and CDR2 are SGHRS and YFSETQ. The CDR3 is 19 amino acids. CDR3 in DNA: TGCGCCAGCAGCTTGGCCATGGGACTAGCGGGATTAAACACCGGGGAGCTGTTTTTT. Its protein product is CASSLAMGLAGLNTGELFF. The full variable domain, with the rest looked up from reference TRBV5-1 and TRBJ2-2, is KAGVTQTPRYLIKTRGQQVTLSCSPISGHRSVSWYQQTPGQGLQFLFEYFSETQRNKGNFPGRFSGRQFSNSRSEMNVSTLELGDSALYLCASSLAMGLAGLNTGELFFGEGSRLTVL.

The J gene is TRBJ1-4, the V gene TRBV19; TRBD1 aligns across 8 bases. The V gene end was trimmed by 6 bases and the J gene end by 7 bases; junction bases not matched to a gene: 7. The CDR3 is made up of 14 amino acids. Per the germline V gene, CDR1 is LNHDA and CDR2 is SQIVND (reference sequence). The CDR3: CASRRTGRGEKLFF. CDR3 sequence (DNA): TGTGCCAGTAGGAGGACAGGGCGCGGTGAAAAACTGTTTTTT.

V is TRBV6-2 or TRBV6-3 and J is TRBJ1-5, with 8 bases matching TRBD1. Germline V lookup: CDR1 MNHEY, CDR2 SVGEGT. The CDR3 is 15 amino acids. V lost 2 bases, J lost 4 bases, and 4 bases stayed unmatched. The CDR3 region has the DNA TGTGCCAGCAGTTACGGGACAGGCGCAAATCAGCCCCAGCATTTT. It is translated as CASSYGTGANQPQHF.

The V gene is TRBV9, the J gene TRBJ1-5; D ambiguous. Trimming stripped 2 bases from V and 7 bases from J, with 13 bases between. The CDR3 sequence is 14 residues long. Germline V gene lookup returns CDR1 SGDLS and CDR2 YYNGEE. The CDR3 DNA reads as TGTGCCAGCAGCGTTAGTGAGGCGGGGCAGCCCCAGCATTTT. Amino acids: CASSVSEAGQPQHF. Full variable domain (missing parts from reference TRBV9 and TRBJ1-5): DSGVTQTPKHLITATGQRVTLRCSPRSGDLSVYWYQQSLDQGLQFLIQYYNGEERAKGNILERFSAQQFPDLHSELNLSSLELGDSALYFCASSVSEAGQPQHFGDGTRLSIL.

This clone showed up just once. This chain links TRBV6-4 with TRBJ2-1, with D possibly TRBD1 on 5 matching bases. V was shortened by 5 bases and J by 9 bases, with 14 bases between the two germline ends. Germline loops: CDR1 MRHNA, CDR2 SNTAGT. The CDR3 contains 13 residues. CDR3 residues: CASSWSDNPEQFF. DNA of the CDR3: TGTGCCAGCAGTTGGTCGGACAACCCTGAGCAGTTCTTC.

This clone was seen more than once but under ten times. CDR3 DNA sequence: TGTGCCAGCAGCTCACAGGGTTTTGGAGAGACCCAGTACTTC. Its protein product is CASSSQGFGETQYF. The chain recombines TRBV27 with TRBJ2-5, with D possibly TRBD1 on 6 matching bases. CDR3 size: 14 residues. Germline V lookup: CDR1 MNHEY, CDR2 SMNVEV (reference sequence). V was clipped by 6 bases and J by 4 bases, with 15 bases between them.

The J gene is TRBJ1-1, the V gene TRBV28, with D uncertain. The ends were cut back, 7 bases at V and 10 bases at J, with 25 bases in the middle. From germline, CDR1 is MDHEN and CDR2 SYDVKM. The CDR3 is made up of 15 amino acids. The CDR3 coding sequence is TGTGCCAGCAAACTAGCCGGTCGTTACCTGGAAGGAGCTTTCTTT. Translating it yields CASKLAGRYLEGAFF. Full variable domain (outside the CDR3, taken from reference TRBV28 and TRBJ1-1): DVKVTQSSRYLVKRTGEKVFLECVQDMDHENMFWYRQDPGLGLRLIYFSYDVKMKEKGDIPEGYSVSREKKERFSLILESASTNQTSMYLCASKLAGRYLEGAFFGQGTRLTVV.

The chain employs TRBV7-8 and TRBJ1-5; no firm D call. The CDR3 length is 13 residues. CDR1 is SGHVS, CDR2 FQNEAQ, per germline. Trimming removed 5 bases at V and 6 bases at J, with 11 bases between. CDR3 region: CASSRVGSQPQHF. DNA of the CDR3: TGTGCCAGCAGCCGTGTAGGGAGTCAGCCCCAGCATTTT.

The chain links TRBV19 to TRBJ1-1, with D possibly being TRBD1 (5 bases). The CDR3 has 15 residues. V gave up 4 bases and J gave up 1 base, with 13 bases separating them. CDR1 is LNHDA, CDR2 SQIVND, per germline (reference sequence). The CDR3 nucleotides read TGTGCCAGTAGTACGGGGGTGAATACGAACACTGAAGCTTTCTTT. This codes for CASSTGVNTNTEAFF.

The chain employs TRBV4-1 and TRBJ2-6; D gene uncertain. Trimming took 0 bases from V and 0 from J, leaving 6 bases between them. Germline V gives CDR1 MGHRA, CDR2 YSYEKL. The CDR3 is 16 residues long. The CDR3 sequence: CASSQDRFSGANVLTF. The CDR3 bases are TGCGCCAGCAGCCAAGACCGGTTCTCTGGGGCCAACGTCCTGACTTTC.

This clone was picked up one time. The chain uses TRBV18 and TRBJ2-3; tentatively, D is TRBD2 (6 bases). The CDR3 has 15 amino acids. The ends were cut back, 2 bases at V and 4 bases at J, with 13 bases in the middle. Germline V gives CDR1 KGHSH, CDR2 LQKENI. CDR3 nucleotides: TGTGCCAGCTCACCAGGAATTACGGGAGCAGATACGCAGTATTTT. Its protein product is CASSPGITGADTQYF. Combining the CDR3 with reference TRBV18 and TRBJ2-3 gives the whole variable domain NAGVMQNPRHLVRRRGQEARLRCSPMKGHSHVYWYRQLPEEGLKFMVYLQKENIIDESGMPKERFSAEFPKEGPSILRIQQVVRGDSAAYFCASSPGITGADTQYFGPGTRLTVL.